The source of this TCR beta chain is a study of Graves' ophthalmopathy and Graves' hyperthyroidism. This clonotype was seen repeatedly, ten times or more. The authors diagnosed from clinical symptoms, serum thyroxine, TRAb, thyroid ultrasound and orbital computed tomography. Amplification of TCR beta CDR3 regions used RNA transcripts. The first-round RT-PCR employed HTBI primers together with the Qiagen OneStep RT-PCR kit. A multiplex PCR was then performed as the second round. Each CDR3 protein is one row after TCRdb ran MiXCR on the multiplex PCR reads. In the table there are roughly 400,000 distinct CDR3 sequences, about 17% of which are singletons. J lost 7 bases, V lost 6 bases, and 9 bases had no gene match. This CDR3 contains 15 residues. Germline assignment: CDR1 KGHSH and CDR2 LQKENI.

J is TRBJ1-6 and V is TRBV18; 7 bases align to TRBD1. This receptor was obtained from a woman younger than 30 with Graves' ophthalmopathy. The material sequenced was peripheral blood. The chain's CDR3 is CASSRGTVRNSPLHF. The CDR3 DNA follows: TGTGCCAGCTCCCGGGGGACAGTACGGAATTCACCCCTCCACTTT.